This T cell receptor (beta chain) emerged from a study of T cell changes during pregnancy in multiple sclerosis. Only in-frame clones appear in the TCRdb table, and some are missing; sequencing was by immunoSEQ multiplex PCR. The table lists about 86,000 clones, around 90% of them singletons. The starting material was peripheral blood, obtained in the first trimester of pregnancy. This clonotype was sampled from a female donor in good health, enrolled as a control in a pregnancy study.

This chain's CDR3 is CASSFARANYGYTF. The CDR3 DNA follows: TGTGCCAGCAGCTTCGCCAGGGCTAACTATGGCTACACCTTC. V and J are TRBV5-6 and TRBJ1-2; the D gene is possibly TRBD1 (5 bases). The CDR3 is made up of 14 amino acids. The V gene lost 2 bases and the J gene lost 0 bases, with 8 bases spanning the gap. In germline, CDR1 is SGHDT, CDR2 YYEEEE.